The clone carrying this T cell receptor (beta chain) has only a few counts. CDR3 regions were amplified by Arm-PCR using iRepertoire HTBI primers to build TCR beta libraries. TCRdb ran MiXCR on the multiplex PCR reads and lists one entry per CDR3 protein. Of 450,000 to 600,000 distinct CDR3 sequences listed, 15% to 20% are singletons. The sample belongs to a study of regulatory T cells in long-lasting Graves disease. This CDR3 comprises 14 residues. V was trimmed by 8 bases and J by 4 bases, leaving 14 bases between them. Germline values: CDR1 SNHLY, CDR2 FYNNEI. Time point described: newly diagnosed GD, antithyroid drugs for less than 3 months. Extracted PBMC RNA gave rise to the TCR library. The sample was also linked to a second study, of T cells in Graves' hyperthyroidism and ophthalmopathy. In that study: Diagnostic assessment was based on clinical symptoms, serum thyroxine and TRAb, thyroid ultrasound and orbital computed tomography. When the TCR CDR3 underwent first-round RT-PCR, the HTBI primer set was used. Through a model of 13 V-J features, ophthalmopathy was separated from stable hyperthyroidism.

The source is a man aged 40-55 years with Graves disease. Sequencing was performed on peripheral blood mononuclear cells (PBMCs), taken at new diagnosis, from a patient treated with antithyroid drugs. The V gene is TRBV2, the J gene TRBJ2-2, with D possibly called TRBD1 or TRBD2 (6 bases each). Here the CDR3 DNA reads TGTGCCAGCCGTGCGGGACAATTCACCGGGGAGCTGTTTTTT. Amino acid sequence: CASRAGQFTGELFF.